What follows are 5 T cell receptor beta chains derived from one specimen sequenced in a study of blood T cell repertoires in COVID-19. Using immunoSEQ multiplex PCR, the repertoire was profiled, and TCRdb retains in-frame clones only, with some absent. Of more than 65,000 clones in the sample, around 91% are singletons; the top ten hold 7.5% to 9%. The specimen sequenced was peripheral blood. These receptors all stem from a human donor in a cohort sampled during active COVID-19.

The table lists this clone with a count of one. J is TRBJ2-6 and V is TRBV9; tentative D call: TRBD2 (6 bases). Per the germline V gene, CDR1 is SGDLS and CDR2 is YYNGEE. V was pared by 3 bases and J by 0 bases, with 19 bases between. The CDR3 has 19 amino acids. The CDR3 reads CASSGMRGRTYSGANVLTF. The CDR3 DNA reads as TGTGCCAGCAGCGGGATGCGGGGACGTACCTACTCTGGGGCCAACGTCCTGACTTTC.

V gene TRBV11-2 combines with J gene TRBJ1-1; D is unresolved. Germline assignment: CDR1 SGHAT and CDR2 FQNNGV. CDR3 length: 16 amino acids. V lost 5 bases, J lost 1 base, and 17 bases lay in between. The CDR3 region has the DNA TGTGCCAGCAGCCTATCTCTAAGAGGCTCGAACACTGAAGCTTTCTTT. It is translated as CASSLSLRGSNTEAFF.

The CDR3: CASSSPKGVSGANVLTF. DNA of the CDR3: TGTGCCAGCAGTTCCCCAAAGGGGGTTTCTGGGGCCAACGTCCTGACTTTC. The chain carries TRBV27 and TRBJ2-6; possibly TRBD1 for D (6 bases). CDR3 length: 17 residues. The V gene lost 4 bases and the J gene lost 1 base, with 14 bases spanning the gap. Germline V CDR1 and CDR2: MNHEY, SMNVEV (reference sequence).

The chain is built from TRBV10-3 and TRBJ2-1, with D perhaps matching TRBD2 (5 bases). CDR3 length equals 15 residues. Germline CDR1 and CDR2: ENHRY and SYGVKD. Trimming took off 6 bases at V and 0 bases at J, with 12 bases between the two ends. The CDR3 bases are TGTGCCATCAGAAGTACTAGTGGCTCCTACAATGAGCAGTTCTTC. This gives the protein CAIRSTSGSYNEQFF.

CDR3 amino acids: CASSIGGEYTEAFF. The CDR3 DNA follows: TGTGCCAGTAGTATAGGGGGGGAGTACACTGAAGCTTTCTTT. The chain carries TRBV19 and TRBJ1-1; maybe TRBD1 (5 bases). V was trimmed by 1 base and J by 3 bases, leaving 9 bases between them. There are 14 residues in the CDR3. Germline V gene lookup returns CDR1 LNHDA and CDR2 SQIVND (reference sequence).